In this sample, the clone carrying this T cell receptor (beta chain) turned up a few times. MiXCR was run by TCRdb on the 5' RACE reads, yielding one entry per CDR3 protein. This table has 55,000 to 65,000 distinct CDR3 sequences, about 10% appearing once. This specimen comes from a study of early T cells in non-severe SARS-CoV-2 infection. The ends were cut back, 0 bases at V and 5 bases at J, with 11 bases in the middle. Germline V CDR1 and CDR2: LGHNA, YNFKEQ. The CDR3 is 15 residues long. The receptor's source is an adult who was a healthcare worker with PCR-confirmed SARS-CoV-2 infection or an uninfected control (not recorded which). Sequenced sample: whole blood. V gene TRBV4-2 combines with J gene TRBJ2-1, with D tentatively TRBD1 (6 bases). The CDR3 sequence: CASSQEADRDNEQFF. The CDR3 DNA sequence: TGTGCCAGCAGCCAAGAGGCGGACAGAGACAATGAGCAGTTCTTC.